This TCR beta chain was recovered during a study of T cell repertoires in cytomegalovirus infection (dated by TCRdb to between 2018 and 2020). Some background on the complete study: Recently identified HLA-C-restricted CMV epitopes, whose presentation resists viral immunomodulation, were targeted by peptide stimulations together with well-studied HLA-B-restricted epitopes. Donor HLA type was relevant to the analysis, because carriage of CMV infection together with the matching HLA type was indicated by public TCR beta signatures. Overall study results and their limits: The ex vivo response was dominated by HLA-C-restricted CMV-specific TCR beta clonotypes, and the single most frequent clonotype in two of eight donors was supplied by these HLA-C-restricted clonotypes. Cumulative frequency of public TCR beta family members discriminated carriers of CMV infection plus the relevant HLA type in this cohort and an independent approximately 400-donor cohort.

In regard to this clonotype: The antigen it recognizes is unknown. No qualities accompany the bases; no much larger clone lies one base away.

Interpreted using the paper, the treatment or condition label stands for: in vitro stimulation with specific CMV peptide epitopes to enrich CMV-specific T cells. V is reduced by 2 bases and J by 0 bases, leaving a spacing of 29 bases between them. The germline V gene (reference sequence) sets CDR1 to SEHNR and CDR2 to FQNEAQ. From the cysteine up to the phenylalanine, the CDR3 has a length of 22 residues. Here the CDR3 DNA is all that survives: 66 bases in frame from base 1. The data were produced on an Illumina HiSeq 1500. TCRdb took the public reads, trimmed them with fastp at Q25, ran MiXCR for clone calling and kept in-frame beta chains. Entries that share a CDR3 protein sequence are merged under the most common genes and DNA. The sample data list 750,000 to 950,000 distinct CDR3 sequences, and almost 30% of these were observed just once. The ten largest make up about 12% of the sample.

The material sequenced was cultured CD8+ T cells from PBMCs, taken from culture after CMV antigen stimulation. The sequence is built from TRBV7-9 and TRBJ2-4; the D segment could be TRBD2, given 5 matching bases. The receptor was isolated from a human donor in good health (CMV status not recorded). Some clones in this sample may be carry-over from other donors' samples. The bases read TGTGCCAGCAGCTTAATCGGGGTCTCGGACGATCGAACCAACTTAGCCAAAAACATTCAGTACTTC. Translation gives CASSLIGVSDDRTNLAKNIQYF.